This is a list of T cell receptor beta chains from one sample in a study of blood T cell repertoires in COVID-19. TCRdb's copy holds only in-frame clones and misses some; the assay was immunoSEQ multiplex PCR. The sample carries 70,000 to 75,000 clones, around 80% recorded once. The sequenced sample was peripheral blood. These receptor sequences come from a woman aged 80 or over with active or convalescent COVID-19. Both conserved end residues are part of each CDR3. A D gene is named only where the DNA matches it firmly. For some rows the clone size is stated as once, few or many, or as a class when expanded; others skip it.

d_call j_call clone_size v_call cdr3_nt cdr3_aa
TRBD2 TRBJ2-2 . TRBV5-1 TGCGCCAGCAGCCTAGCGGGGGAGAACACCGGGGAGCTGTTTTTT CASSLAGENTGELFF
TRBD1 TRBJ2-2 . TRBV7-8 TGTGCCAGCAGCTTAGGACAGGGGGCGAACACCGGGGAGCTGTTTTTT CASSLGQGANTGELFF
. TRBJ2-7 . TRBV12-3/TRBV12-4 TGTGCCAGCAGTCTAGACTTCGAACAGTACTTC CASSLDFEQYF
TRBD1 TRBJ2-7 once TRBV5-1 TGCGCCAGCAAAATCGGGACAGGTTCCTACGAGCAGTACTTC CASKIGTGSYEQYF
TRBD1 TRBJ1-2 . TRBV5-4 TGTGCCAGCAGCTTCGACAGGGGGGAGGGCTACACCTTC CASSFDRGEGYTF
TRBD1 TRBJ2-4 few TRBV2 TGTGCCAGCAGCGATGAGGGACAGGGCGGGAACATTCAGTACTTC CASSDEGQGGNIQYF
TRBD2 TRBJ2-5 . TRBV15 TGTGCCACCAGCAGGGCCGTAGGTAGCGGGGGTTGGGAGACCCAGTACTTC CATSRAVGSGGWETQYF
TRBD1 TRBJ2-7 . TRBV30 TGTGCCTGGAGAGACACCGGGACAGGTTCCTACGAGCAGTACTTC CAWRDTGTGSYEQYF
TRBD2 TRBJ2-7 . TRBV28 TGTGCCAGCAGTTTGCGGGAGATTAGCTCCTACGAGCAGTACTTC CASSLREISSYEQYF
TRBD2 TRBJ2-1 . TRBV7-8 TGTGCCAGCAGCCCACAAGGACTAGCGTTCGATGAGCAGTTCTTC CASSPQGLAFDEQFF
TRBD1 TRBJ2-3 . TRBV19 TGTGCCAGTAGTATTCAGGGACAGGGGGCTACGCAGTATTTT CASSIQGQGATQYF
. TRBJ2-1 . TRBV11-2 TGTGCCAGCAGCTCGGGACTCTCATACAATGAGCAGTTCTTC CASSSGLSYNEQFF
. TRBJ2-3 . TRBV5-1 TGCGCCAGCAGCTGGCGTAGCACGCCGAGCACAGATACGCAGTATTTT CASSWRSTPSTDTQYF
TRBD2 TRBJ2-2 . TRBV19 TGTGCCTCCGTAAGCGGGAGTCTGAACACCGGGGAGCTGTTTTTT CASVSGSLNTGELFF
. TRBJ1-1 once TRBV7-2 TGTGCCAGCAGCTTATTTCAGAACACTGAAGCTTTCTTT CASSLFQNTEAFF
TRBD1 TRBJ2-7 . TRBV7-2 TGTGCCAGCACGAAGTCCGGGACAGGGCACTCCTACGAGCAGTACTTC CASTKSGTGHSYEQYF
TRBD1 TRBJ2-2 . TRBV5-1 TGCGCCAGCAGCCCGTTCGACAGGGTCAACACCGGGGAGCTGTTTTTT CASSPFDRVNTGELFF
TRBD1 TRBJ1-4 . TRBV7-6 TGTGCCAGCAGCTTAGGGGACAGGGTGCGGGAAAAACTGTTTTTT CASSLGDRVREKLFF
. TRBJ2-7 . TRBV11-3 TGTGCCAGCAGCTCCCCTCGGGACAACGAGCAGTACTTC CASSSPRDNEQYF
TRBD2 TRBJ2-3 . TRBV23-1 TGCGCCAGCAGTCAGTCTAACGGGAAGGTAGCGGGAGGTCGCGGAGATACGCAGTATTTT CASSQSNGKVAGGRGDTQYF
. TRBJ2-7 . TRBV4-3 TGCGCCAGCAGCCAAGGGTTCGGGACACTGCTCTCCTACGAGCAGTACTTC CASSQGFGTLLSYEQYF
TRBD1 TRBJ2-2 . TRBV7-2 TGTGCCAGCAGGAAAGTGGGACAGAGGGCCGGGGAGCTGTTTTTT CASRKVGQRAGELFF
TRBD1 TRBJ1-2 few TRBV28 TGTGCCAGCAGTTTAACACCTAAGACAGGGAGAAGCGGCTACACCTTC CASSLTPKTGRSGYTF
. TRBJ2-3 . TRBV11-3 TGTGCCAGCAGCTTCTCCGGCCCGGGAACCGGGGCAGATACGCAGTATTTT CASSFSGPGTGADTQYF
. TRBJ2-3 once TRBV4-3 TGCGCCAGCAGCCAAGGGGGTGGGGCGGGGTATACGCAGTATTTT CASSQGGGAGYTQYF
. TRBJ2-1 few TRBV9 TGTGCCAGCAGCGTAGCTGCGGGAAACTCCTACAATGAGCAGTTCTTC CASSVAAGNSYNEQFF
. TRBJ1-4 . TRBV6-2/TRBV6-3 TGTGCCAGCAGTTCCCCACCGCGGAGGAACCATGAAAAACTGTTTTTT CASSSPPRRNHEKLFF